Each of the 16 T cell receptor beta chains below was sequenced from the same sample in a study. Clones were sequenced by immunoSEQ multiplex PCR, and TCRdb holds only the in-frame ones, with some missing. Here the sample spans 40,000 to 55,000 clones, approximately 95% being singletons. The specimen was PBMCs. The receptors shown here come from a man aged 35-49 years with rheumatoid arthritis.

This clone was detected only once. The chain has TRBV27 and TRBJ2-5; D tentatively fits TRBD1 or TRBD2 (7 bases each). The CDR3 extends over 17 amino acids. V was cut by 4 bases and J by 5 bases, with 23 bases left in between. Germline V gene data show CDR1 as MNHEY and CDR2 as SMNVEV (reference sequence). Here the CDR3 reads CASSSTPRGGISETQYF. Here the CDR3 DNA reads TGTGCCAGCAGTTCAACCCCCAGGGGGGGGATTAGCGAGACCCAGTACTTC.

V and J are TRBV3-1 (or the pseudogene TRBV3-2) and TRBJ2-7; 9 bases line up with TRBD2. V lost 4 bases to trimming and J lost 2 bases; unmatched junction nucleotides: 6. The CDR3 spans 15 residues. From germline, CDR1 is LGHDT and CDR2 YNNKEL (reference sequence). The CDR3 DNA sequence: TGTGCCAGCAGCCGCGGACTAGCGCATACCTACGAGCAGTACTTC. This encodes CASSRGLAHTYEQYF.

The J gene is TRBJ1-2, the V gene TRBV7-9, with D maybe TRBD1 (6 bases). Germline loops: CDR1 SEHNR, CDR2 FQNEAQ (reference sequence). Between the trimmed V and J ends, which lost 5 bases and 6 bases, there was a span of 25 bases. CDR3 size: 17 residues. CDR3 loop: CASSLQGLPTRDHGYTF. The CDR3, as DNA: TGTGCCAGCAGCCTACAGGGCCTACCTACCCGGGATCATGGCTACACCTTC.

The chain uses TRBV24-1 and TRBJ2-2; 9 bases align to TRBD1. The germline V gene encodes CDR1 KGHDR and CDR2 SFDVKD. The J segment lost 6 bases and the V segment lost 0 bases, leaving 4 bases of the junction unmatched. CDR3 length: 16 amino acids. DNA of the CDR3: TGTGCCACCAGTGATTTGCAGGACAGGGGATCCGGGGAGCTGTTTTTT. Its protein product is CATSDLQDRGSGELFF.

This chain uses TRBV5-1 with TRBJ2-2; TRBD1 matches 10 bases. With 4 bases clipped from V and 2 bases from J, the junction kept 8 bases outside the gene matches. Looked up from germline, CDR1 is SGHRS and CDR2 is YFSETQ. The CDR3 totals 17 residues. This chain's CDR3 is CASSTLTGGGNTGELFF. In nucleotides, the CDR3 is TGCGCCAGCAGCACCCTGACAGGGGGCGGAAACACCGGGGAGCTGTTTTTT. Together with reference TRBV5-1 and TRBJ2-2, the CDR3 gives the full variable domain: KAGVTQTPRYLIKTRGQQVTLSCSPISGHRSVSWYQQTPGQGLQFLFEYFSETQRNKGNFPGRFSGRQFSNSRSEMNVSTLELGDSALYLCASSTLTGGGNTGELFFGEGSRLTVL.

The chain carries TRBV13 and TRBJ1-6, with 11 bases identical to TRBD1. This CDR3 has 16 amino acids. Germline V lookup: CDR1 PRHDT, CDR2 FYEKMQ (reference sequence). After removal of 4 bases from V and 10 bases from J, the junction contained 9 bases not matched to a gene. The CDR3 sequence: CASSSGTGGMWSPLHF. CDR3 DNA sequence: TGTGCCAGCAGCTCAGGGACAGGGGGTATGTGGTCACCCCTCCACTTT.

The CDR3 reads CASSTTTGGASGANVLTF. The CDR3 nucleotides read TGTGCCAGTAGTACTACGACAGGGGGCGCCTCTGGGGCCAACGTCCTGACTTTC. The genes are TRBV19 and TRBJ2-6, with TRBD1 identical over 10 bases. The CDR3 sequence is 18 residues long. The V gene's germline CDR1 is LNHDA and CDR2 SQIVND (reference sequence). V shed 4 bases and J 0 bases; nucleotides not matched to a gene: 6.

The rearrangement joins TRBV30 to TRBJ1-4, with 8 bases that match TRBD1. Germline V CDR1 and CDR2: GTSNPN, SVGIG (reference sequence). V lost 7 bases, J lost 2 bases, and 9 bases stayed unmatched. The CDR3 is made up of 15 amino acids. CDR3 protein: CAFYYRGTTNEKLFF. Written as DNA, the CDR3 is TGTGCCTTTTACTACAGGGGGACGACTAATGAAAAACTGTTTTTT.

The chain is built from TRBV30 and TRBJ2-5; tentative D call: TRBD2 (7 bases). The CDR3 sequence is 13 residues long. The germline V gene encodes CDR1 GTSNPN and CDR2 SVGIG (reference sequence). V was clipped by 4 bases and J by 3 bases, with 12 bases between them. The CDR3 protein is CAWNGGREETQYF. DNA for the CDR3: TGTGCCTGGAACGGGGGGCGAGAAGAGACCCAGTACTTC.

The V call is TRBV11-2, the J call TRBJ1-5; D possibly corresponds to TRBD1 (6 bases). The CDR3 totals 16 residues. Germline V CDR1 and CDR2: SGHAT, FQNNGV. Trimming took 4 bases from V and 6 from J, leaving 19 bases between them. The CDR3: CASSSRMGGGSQPQHF. CDR3 bases: TGTGCCAGCAGCTCACGAATGGGAGGGGGAAGTCAGCCCCAGCATTTT.

The chain uses TRBV7-3 and TRBJ1-6; D is perhaps TRBD1 (5 bases). CDR3 length: 16 residues. V was shortened by 2 bases and J by 1 base, with 9 bases between the two germline ends. The germline V gene has CDR1 SGHTA and CDR2 FQGTGA. CDR3 amino acids: CASSLSGTSYNSPLHF. The CDR3 nucleotides read TGTGCCAGCAGCTTATCAGGGACGTCCTATAATTCACCCCTCCACTTT. The full variable domain, completed using reference TRBV7-3 and TRBJ1-6, is GAGVSQTPSNKVTEKGKYVELRCDPISGHTALYWYRQSLGQGPEFLIYFQGTGAADDSGLPNDRFFAVRPEGSVSTLKIQRTERGDSAVYLCASSLSGTSYNSPLHFGNGTRLTVT.

The chain links TRBV5-6 to TRBJ1-4, with 7 bases that match TRBD1. The CDR3 sequence is 14 residues long. Germline V CDR1 and CDR2: SGHDT, YYEEEE. V lost 4 bases and J lost 10; bases outside the gene matches: 10. In nucleotides, the CDR3 is TGTGCCAGCAGCCTCCGAGGGGGCGGGGGAAAACTGTTTTTT. Encoded protein: CASSLRGGGGKLFF.

This clone has only one observation. J is TRBJ2-7 and V is TRBV6-1; TRBD1 is a possible D gene (5 bases). The germline V gene has CDR1 MNHNS and CDR2 SASEGT. The CDR3 is made up of 14 amino acids. Trimming left V 1 base short and J 4 bases short, with 11 bases between. In nucleotides, the CDR3 is TGTGCCAGCAGTGAAGGGGGCTTGGCTTACGAGCAGTACTTC. Translating it yields CASSEGGLAYEQYF.

The gene calls are TRBV7-3 and TRBJ2-2; D gene uncertain. In germline, CDR1 is SGHTA, CDR2 FQGTGA. The CDR3 consists of 12 residues. Trimming took off 8 bases at V and 2 bases at J, with 6 bases between the two ends. DNA of the CDR3: TGTGCCAGCGGGATTAACACCGGGGAGCTGTTTTTT. Its translation: CASGINTGELFF.

The CDR3 region has the DNA TGTGCCAGCAGCCCTTATCGGCAGGGTACTTCACCCCTCCACTTT. It codes for CASSPYRQGTSPLHF. The rearrangement links TRBV7-2 to TRBJ1-6; possible D gene TRBD1, 5 bases. This CDR3 has 15 residues. V shed 5 bases and J shed 9 bases, with 17 bases lying between them. Germline V CDR1 and CDR2: SGHTA, FQGNSA. Complete variable domain (other parts from reference TRBV7-2 and TRBJ1-6): GAGVSQSPSNKVTEKGKDVELRCDPISGHTALYWYRQSLGQGLEFLIYFQGNSAPDKSGLPSDRFSAERTGGSVSTLTIQRTQQEDSAVYLCASSPYRQGTSPLHFGNGTRLTVT.

V is TRBV19 and J is TRBJ1-1, with 10 nucleotides matching TRBD1. J lost 1 base, V lost 5 bases, and 4 bases had no gene match. CDR3 length equals 15 residues. From germline, CDR1 is LNHDA and CDR2 SQIVND (reference sequence). The CDR3 reads CASSSRDRGNTEAFF. In DNA form, the CDR3 reads TGTGCCAGTAGTTCCCGGGACAGGGGGAACACTGAAGCTTTCTTT.